A single sample is the source of the 8 T cell receptor beta chains below, sequenced in a study of CD8+CD57+ T cells in acquired aplastic anemia. According to the study, genomic DNA was the template for TCR beta VDJ and CDR3 profiling. Via MiXCR, TCRdb re-called the reads, giving one row per CDR3 protein. The table records fewer than 200,000 distinct CDR3 sequences, around 45% of them present only once. The specimen was sorted CD4+, CD8+, or CD8+CD57+ T cells (not recorded which) from PBMCs. The receptor source for this set is a human donor in good health.

This clonotype has ten or more counts. The CDR3 DNA follows: TGTGCCAGCAGCTTCGTCGGGACCCCCTATGGCTACACCTTC. This codes for CASSFVGTPYGYTF. V usage is TRBV5-6 and J usage is TRBJ1-2; possible D gene TRBD1, 5 bases. Germline V gene sequence: CDR1 SGHDT, CDR2 YYEEEE. This CDR3 region has 14 residues. Trimming left V 2 bases short and J 4 bases short, with 12 bases between.

With respect to this clonotype: A much larger clone lies a single base off, so this may be a read error. The chain carries TRBV20-1 and TRBJ2-3, with D possibly being TRBD2 (6 bases). This CDR3 has 16 residues. Trimming stripped 6 bases from V and 5 bases from J, with 24 bases between. Germline loops: CDR1 DFQATT, CDR2 SNEGSKA (reference sequence). The DNA for the CDR3 is TGCAGTGCATCAATTTCCAGCAGGAGGGCCGAAGATACGCAGTATTTT. Protein product: CSASISSRRAEDTQYF.

The rearrangement joins TRBV7-6 to TRBJ2-5; 7 positions agree with TRBD2. CDR1 SGHVS and CDR2 FNYEAQ come from the germline V gene. This CDR3 spans 12 amino acids. V was clipped by 10 bases and J by 1 base; unmatched bases: 3. The CDR3: CAIRTSQETQYF. In DNA, the CDR3 is TGTGCCATACGGACTAGCCAAGAGACCCAGTACTTC.

The rearrangement links TRBV2 to TRBJ2-7, with a weak D call TRBD1 (5 bases). V lost 6 bases and J lost 1, with 10 bases in between. Germline V CDR1 and CDR2: SNHLY, FYNNEI. The CDR3 covers 13 residues. The CDR3: CASRPDSSYEQYF. The CDR3 DNA is TGTGCCAGCAGGCCCGACAGTTCCTACGAGCAGTACTTC.

Comments on this clonotype: A much larger clonotype is one base distant, so this may be a read error. The genes are TRBV27 and TRBJ2-2; D not resolved. The V end was cut by 5 bases, the J end by 4 bases, with 11 bases between. Germline-derived CDR1 and CDR2 are MNHEY and SMNVEV (reference sequence). CDR3 length: 14 amino acids. The CDR3 here is CASSAARLTGELFF. DNA for the CDR3: TGTGCCAGCAGTGCGGCACGTCTCACCGGGGAGCTGTTTTTT.

The chain couples TRBV27 to TRBJ1-6; no clear D. This CDR3 comprises 15 residues. Per germline, CDR1 MNHEY and CDR2 SMNVEV (reference sequence). V was pared by 5 bases and J by 7 bases, with 15 bases between. The CDR3: CASSNRAPVNSPLHF. Here the CDR3 DNA reads TGTGCCAGCAGTAACCGGGCCCCGGTAAATTCACCCCTCCACTTT.

J is TRBJ2-7 and V is TRBV19, with TRBD1 matching 7 bases. V shed 7 bases, J shed 0 bases, and the junction held 6 bases outside the gene matches. The CDR3 spans 14 residues. CDR1 is LNHDA and CDR2 is SQIVND in the germline V gene (reference sequence). The CDR3 sequence: CASTAGTASYEQYF. CDR3 DNA sequence: TGTGCCAGTACTGCCGGGACAGCCTCCTACGAGCAGTACTTC.

In its sample, this clonotype was seen many times. The chain joins TRBV20-1 to TRBJ1-1; D call uncertain. The CDR3 extends over 14 amino acids. V dropped 2 bases and J dropped 0 bases, with 10 bases sitting between them. The germline CDR1 and CDR2 sequences are DFQATT and SNEGSKA (reference sequence). CDR3 protein: CSARPDTVNTEAFF. CDR3 nucleotide sequence: TGCAGTGCTAGACCGGATACAGTGAACACTGAAGCTTTCTTT.